Following are 26 T cell receptor beta chains from one sample sequenced in a study of T cell repertoires in cytomegalovirus infection. The antigens of these receptors remain unknown. TCRdb processed the reads anew with MiXCR; each CDR3 protein has one entry. The sample yields about 89,000 distinct CDR3 sequences, about 29% seen once. The sequenced sample was CD8+ T cells from cultured PBMCs, obtained from culture after CMV antigen stimulation. These receptors were obtained from a human donor in good health (CMV status not recorded). Some clones in this sample may be carry-over from other donors' samples.

V gene TRBV12-3 or TRBV12-4 combines with J gene TRBJ1-5; tentative D call: TRBD1 (6 bases). This CDR3 region has 15 residues. Trimming stripped 5 bases from V and 3 bases from J, with 14 bases between. The CDR3 coding sequence is TGTGCCAGCAGTCCGGGGGCAGTTAACAATCAGCCCCAGCATTTT. Translated, it gives CASSPGAVNNQPQHF.

This clonotype was detected a few times. The chain carries TRBV3-1 and TRBJ2-5; no definite D call. Germline loops: CDR1 LGHDT, CDR2 YNNKEL (reference sequence). The CDR3 is 14 residues long. V was cut by 0 bases and J by 4 bases, with 9 bases left in between. The CDR3 nucleotides read TGTGCCAGCAGCCAAGATATTCGGCCAGAGACCCAGTACTTC. Translation: CASSQDIRPETQYF.

This clonotype was counted between two and nine times. V gene TRBV7-6 combines with J gene TRBJ2-1; D gene uncertain. Trimming left V 5 bases short and J 8 bases short, with 7 bases between. This CDR3 spans 11 amino acids. CDR1 and CDR2 from the germline V gene are SGHVS and FNYEAQ. CDR3 amino acids: CASSVGHEQFF. The CDR3 DNA follows: TGTGCCAGCAGCGTCGGGCATGAGCAGTTCTTC. Combining the CDR3 with reference TRBV7-6 and TRBJ2-1 gives the whole variable domain GAGVSQSPRYKVTKRGQDVALRCDPISGHVSLYWYRQALGQGPEFLTYFNYEAQQDKSGLPNDRFSAERPEGSISTLTIQRTEQRDSAMYRCASSVGHEQFFGPGTRLTVL.

In regard to this clonotype: A much more abundant neighbour one base away suggests this may be a read error. This chain connects TRBV7-7 to TRBJ2-1, with 9 bases matching TRBD1. CDR1 is SSHAT and CDR2 is FNYEAQ in the germline V gene (reference sequence). The CDR3 loop spans 16 amino acids. CDR3 DNA sequence: TGTGCCAGCAGCTTAGTGGACAGGGGCTCCTACAATGAGCTGTTCTTC. Amino acids: CASSLVDRGSYNELFF.

This chain links TRBV7-6 with TRBJ1-1; D remains unclear. The germline V gene encodes CDR1 SGHVS and CDR2 FNYEAQ. V lost 5 bases to trimming and J lost 1 base, with 11 bases between them. This CDR3 has 14 amino acids. The CDR3 DNA reads TGTGCCAGCAGCCCGAAGTTTGGGAACACTGAAGCTTTCTTT. Encoded protein: CASSPKFGNTEAFF.

J is TRBJ2-7 and V is TRBV27; tentatively, D is TRBD2 (5 bases). Germline CDR1 MNHEY, CDR2 SMNVEV (reference sequence). Trimming pared 6 bases from V and 4 bases from J, leaving 13 bases between. The CDR3 runs 13 residues. In DNA, the CDR3 is TGTGCCAGCAGCAGGAGGTTAGGGTACGAGCAGTACTTC. Amino acid sequence: CASSRRLGYEQYF.

CDR3 in amino acids: CASKKPGQSYEQYF. Written as DNA, the CDR3 is TGTGCCAGCAAAAAGCCGGGACAGTCCTACGAGCAGTACTTC. The gene calls are TRBV2 and TRBJ2-7; 7 nucleotides line up with TRBD1. V was clipped by 7 bases and J by 1 base; unmatched bases: 7. Germline V gives CDR1 SNHLY, CDR2 FYNNEI. CDR3 size: 14 residues.

This chain links TRBV6-2 or TRBV6-3 with TRBJ2-4; D unclear. The CDR3 loop spans 14 amino acids. Trimming cost V 4 bases and J 4 bases, with 11 bases left between them. CDR1 MNHEY and CDR2 SVGEGT come from the germline V gene. CDR3 amino acids: CASSSPDGKNIQYF. In DNA form, the CDR3 reads TGTGCCAGCAGTTCTCCGGACGGGAAAAACATTCAGTACTTC.

The V gene is TRBV10-3, the J gene TRBJ1-5, with TRBD1 identical over 10 bases. In germline, CDR1 is ENHRY, CDR2 SYGVKD. V shed 2 bases and J 5 bases; nucleotides not matched to a gene: 3. The CDR3 has 15 amino acids. The chain's CDR3 is CAISETGTGDQPQHF. DNA of the CDR3: TGTGCCATCAGTGAGACCGGGACAGGGGATCAGCCCCAGCATTTT.

The table lists this clonotype with a few counts. This chain uses TRBV7-8 with TRBJ2-5; 12 bases line up with TRBD2. From germline, CDR1 is SGHVS and CDR2 FQNEAQ. Unmatched junction bases numbered 15, after V lost 5 bases and J lost 5 bases. CDR3 length: 18 residues. In nucleotides, the CDR3 is TGTGCCAGCAGCCTAGGGGGGGCTAGCGGGGGGGTCCAGGAGACCCAGTACTTC. As protein: CASSLGGASGGVQETQYF.

To note about this clonotype: A much bigger clone sits one base away, suggesting this may be a read error. The CDR3 carries no conserved terminal phenylalanine or tryptophan, so it likely arises from a read error. The chain recombines TRBV7-8 with TRBJ2-5; tentative D call: TRBD1 (6 bases). The CDR3 has 17 residues. V was shortened by 4 bases and J by 2 bases, with 20 bases between the two germline ends. Germline V gene lookup returns CDR1 SGHVS and CDR2 FQNEAQ. The CDR3 sequence: CASSYPGEGGLQETQYY. In DNA form, the CDR3 reads TGTGCCAGCAGCTACCCCGGGGAAGGGGGATTACAAGAGACCCAGTACTAC.

This chain uses TRBV7-8 with TRBJ2-7, with a weak D call TRBD1 (6 bases). The CDR3 sequence is 19 residues long. The V end lost 2 bases, the J end lost 0 bases, and 23 bases lay between the germline ends. Germline lookup yields CDR1 SGHVS and CDR2 FQNEAQ. The CDR3 DNA reads TGTGCCAGCAGCTTACCTTCCCCAGGACAGATTCTTAGCTCCTACGAGCAGTACTTC. Protein product: CASSLPSPGQILSSYEQYF.

This clonotype has just a few counts. The chain links TRBV13 to TRBJ1-1, with 7 bases that match TRBD1. This CDR3 comprises 16 residues. The trim removed 0 bases at V and 3 bases at J, leaving 7 bases unmatched. CDR1 is PRHDT, CDR2 FYEKMQ, per germline (reference sequence). In nucleotides, the CDR3 is TGTGCCAGCAGCTTAGGGGACAGGTCGGAGGACACTGAAGCTTTCTTT. This encodes CASSLGDRSEDTEAFF.

The chain employs TRBV27 and TRBJ2-2, with 9 nucleotides matching TRBD2. CDR1 and CDR2 from the germline V gene are MNHEY and SMNVEV (reference sequence). The CDR3 has 20 amino acids. V lost 3 bases, J lost 5 bases, and 19 bases stayed unmatched. The CDR3: CASSFLLYEISGGKTGELFF. CDR3 bases: TGTGCCAGCAGTTTTCTATTGTATGAGATTAGCGGGGGAAAAACCGGGGAGCTGTTTTTT.

This clonotype was seen more than once but under ten times. The V gene is TRBV11-2, the J gene TRBJ2-1; TRBD2 matches at 10 bases. The CDR3 totals 14 residues. Trimming cost V 7 bases and J 3 bases; bases outside gene matches: 3. CDR1 is SGHAT and CDR2 is FQNNGV in the germline V gene. CDR3 loop: CASNSGGGYNEQFF. For the CDR3, the DNA is TGTGCCAGCAACAGCGGGGGGGGCTACAATGAGCAGTTCTTC.

Comments on this clonotype: The conserved final phenylalanine or tryptophan is absent from the CDR3, which likely points to a read error. The chain carries TRBV7-6 and TRBJ2-5, with D tentatively TRBD1 or TRBD2 (5 bases each). V lost 2 bases and J lost 5, with 9 bases in between. This CDR3 has 13 residues. Germline V lookup: CDR1 SGHVS, CDR2 FNYEAQ. In DNA, the CDR3 is TGTGCCAGCAGCTTATGGGGCGGGGAGACCCAGTACTGC. Amino acids: CASSLWGGETQYC.

This sequence joins TRBV4-1 and TRBJ1-4; no clear D gene. Germline CDR1 and CDR2: MGHRA and YSYEKL. V shed 1 base and J shed 8 bases, with 5 bases lying between them. The CDR3 contains 12 residues. The CDR3 loop is CASSQVLEKLFF. CDR3 in DNA: TGCGCCAGCAGCCAAGTTTTGGAAAAACTGTTTTTT.

The rearrangement links TRBV14 to TRBJ1-6; no clear D. The length of the CDR3 is 14 residues. Germline CDR1 is SGHDN and CDR2 is FVKESK. V shed 10 bases and J shed 7 bases, with 17 bases lying between them. As DNA, the CDR3 is TGTGCCACCAGAGGTCCAACGATCAATTCACCCCTCCACTTT. This gives the protein CATRGPTINSPLHF.

The rearrangement links TRBV23-1 to TRBJ2-7; D possibly corresponds to TRBD1 (6 bases). TRBV23-1 is an open reading frame whose function is uncertain. The CDR3 runs 14 residues. The V end was cut by 11 bases, the J end by 3 bases, with 20 bases between. CDR3 sequence (DNA): TGCGCCTGGGCCTCGATGACAGGAGACTACGAGCAGTACTTC. This encodes CAWASMTGDYEQYF.

The rearrangement uses TRBV2 and TRBJ2-5; D remains ambiguous. The CDR3 spans 13 residues. V was clipped by 7 bases and J by 4 bases, with 13 bases between them. Germline V gene lookup returns CDR1 SNHLY and CDR2 FYNNEI. Written as DNA, the CDR3 is TGTGCCAGCATGCCAAACAAGCGAGAGACCCAGTACTTC. Amino acid sequence: CASMPNKRETQYF.

This clonotype has ten or more counts. The rearrangement joins TRBV5-4 to TRBJ2-5; D might be TRBD1 (5 bases). Germline CDR1 and CDR2: SGHNT and YYREEE (reference sequence). The V gene lost 0 bases and the J gene lost 5 bases, with 14 bases spanning the gap. This CDR3 contains 15 residues. CDR3 nucleotide sequence: TGTGCCAGCAGCTTGGAGGGTGGCAGGGCCGAGACCCAGTACTTC. Encoded protein: CASSLEGGRAETQYF.

Only one count was recorded for this clonotype. This sequence joins TRBV5-1 and TRBJ1-1; D not resolved. The CDR3 spans 13 residues. V was clipped by 3 bases and J by 5 bases, with 11 bases between them. Germline CDR1 SGHRS, CDR2 YFSETQ. CDR3 bases: TGCGCCAGCAGCTGGACGGCCGAAACTGAAGCTTTCTTT. Its translation: CASSWTAETEAFF.

The sample holds one count of this clonotype. This chain uses TRBV9 with TRBJ2-1; 9 nucleotides match TRBD1. This CDR3 contains 14 residues. V lost 3 bases to trimming and J lost 4 bases; unmatched junction nucleotides: 2. Germline V gene data show CDR1 as SGDLS and CDR2 as YYNGEE. CDR3 in amino acids: CASSAGTGYNEQFF. The CDR3 bases are TGTGCCAGCAGCGCAGGGACAGGGTACAATGAGCAGTTCTTC.

In this sample, this clonotype turned up a few times. This chain uses TRBV24-1 with TRBJ2-1; D possibly matches TRBD1 or TRBD2 (5 bases each). The CDR3 is 15 residues long. The V end lost 4 bases, the J end lost 4 bases, and 13 bases lay between the germline ends. Germline V lookup: CDR1 KGHDR, CDR2 SFDVKD. The DNA for the CDR3 is TGTGCCACCAGTGAGGGGCAGGGACCGTACAATGAGCAGTTCTTC. This encodes CATSEGQGPYNEQFF.

This chain connects TRBV7-9 to TRBJ1-2; 11 bases fit TRBD1. Germline loops: CDR1 SEHNR, CDR2 FQNEAQ (reference sequence). The CDR3 covers 13 residues. The junction had 4 bases not matched to a gene; V was cut back by 5 bases and J by 8 bases. DNA of the CDR3: TGTGCCAGCAGCCGCGGGACAGGGGGAGGCTACACCTTC. Protein product: CASSRGTGGGYTF.

This clonotype has a handful of counts. This chain links TRBV19 with TRBJ2-7; D may be TRBD2 (5 bases). CDR1 is LNHDA and CDR2 is SQIVND in the germline V gene (reference sequence). The CDR3 has 15 amino acids. V gave up 5 bases and J gave up 5 bases, with 19 bases separating them. The CDR3, as DNA: TGTGCCAGTAGTCCTCGGGATAGGGTGTTGGACGAGCAGTACTTC. Translated: CASSPRDRVLDEQYF.